This T cell receptor (beta chain) was recorded in a study of T cell responses to AZD1222 COVID-19 vaccine (dated by TCRdb to the early 2020s). Notes on the research overall: A total of 233 trial participants underwent TCR sequencing, of whom more than 200 had received two doses of AZD1222 and about 25 had received two doses of the MenACWY control vaccine. Trial participants were enrolled by age into subgroups of 18-55, 56-69 and 70-plus years, and about 150, 27 and 61 TCR-sequenced participants, respectively, were included in these subgroups.

The full study reports these points: Because no day 14 peak-response samples were available, the repertoires could be characterized only after the peak T cell response. Participants were mostly white British and included more females than males, and it was suggested by the authors that clonal diversity may have been underestimated. Nearly half of unique spike-specific TCRs reportedly recognized epitopes outside regions mutated in the B.1.351 and B.1.1.7 variants. Only six AZD1222 recipients were SARS-CoV-2 seropositive at baseline, limiting conclusions about previously exposed vaccinees. The vaccine-associated CD4 TCRs covered the entire spike protein, and the dominant responses fell in regions 160-218 and 743-854. A significant rise in spike-specific TCR breadth and depth was observed after two AZD1222 doses relative to day 0 and relative to MenACWY recipients. In the small 56-69-year group, the increase in depth fell short of significance, most likely because of low power.

Comments on this clone: The antigen it recognizes is unknown. Nothing much larger sits one base from this clone, and base qualities are not available.

Interpreted using the paper, the time point label stands for: about 28 days (+/-7) after the second vaccine dose. AZD1222 recipients given second doses at about 4 weeks or at about 12 weeks were pooled, since spike-specific TCR depth and breadth were not found to differ between the two schedules. Vaccinee samples were obtained from the UK trials COV001 and COV002, which included a single-blind randomized controlled phase 2/3 trial of AZD1222 (ChAdOx1 nCoV-19) in healthy adults. For TCRbeta chain sequencing, PBMC samples from trial participants were taken at day 0 and at day 28 after the second dose. The CDR3 regions of human TCRbeta chains were analyzed by immunosequencing. For the original study's pipeline: TCRs in the repertoires were compared against a reference library of SARS-CoV-2-specific TCRs that had been generated with the MIRA antigen-specificity platform. Breadth was defined as the fraction of unique TCRs that were SARS-CoV-2-associated, and depth was defined as the fraction of total T cells that were SARS-CoV-2-associated. Using the MIRA data, each spike-specific TCR was assigned both to the spike region to which the TCR was reactive and to a CD4 or CD8 class. Log10-transformed breadth and depth values were compared by one-way ANOVA with Sidak's multiple comparisons tests. What TCRdb holds here is the immuneACCESS table cut down to in-frame rearrangements. Part of the clones is not present; checked against another copy, under half of the missing clones reflect an unresolved V gene, and the others are unexplained. The DNA was the basis for D and trimming; V, J and clone size are from that table. The table for this sample lists 110,000 or so clones; 75% to 90% of them were counted only once. The biggest ten clones account for 40% to 55% of the sample.

The sample here was peripheral blood, taken 28 days after the second AZD1222 dose. This TCR came from an adult who received the AZD1222 COVID-19 vaccine.

The CDR3 protein sequence reads: CASSQVRGQRTETQYF. The bases are TGTGCCAGCAGCCAAGTGCGGGGACAGAGGACGGAGACCCAGTACTTC. The sequence links TRBV3-1 (or the pseudogene TRBV3-2) to TRBJ2-5; the D gene is possibly TRBD1, with 7 bases matching. Taken from the germline V gene (reference sequence), the CDR1 and CDR2 loops are LGHDT and YNNKEL. From the cysteine up to the phenylalanine, the CDR3 has a length of 16 residues. Only the CDR3 DNA is retained, 48 bases long and in frame from the first base. The germline ends are 17 bases apart after V is trimmed by 1 base and J by 5 bases.